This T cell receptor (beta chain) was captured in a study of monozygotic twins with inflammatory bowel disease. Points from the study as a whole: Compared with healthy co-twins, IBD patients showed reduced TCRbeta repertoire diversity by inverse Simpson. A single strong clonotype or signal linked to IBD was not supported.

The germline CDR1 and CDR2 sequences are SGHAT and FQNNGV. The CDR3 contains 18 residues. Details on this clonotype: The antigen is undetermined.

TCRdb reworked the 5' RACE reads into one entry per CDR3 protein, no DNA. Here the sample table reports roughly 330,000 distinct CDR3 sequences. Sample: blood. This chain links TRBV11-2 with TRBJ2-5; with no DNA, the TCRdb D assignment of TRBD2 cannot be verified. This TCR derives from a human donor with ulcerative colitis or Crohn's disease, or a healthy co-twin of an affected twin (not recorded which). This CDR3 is CASSLTRLAGGRQETQYF.